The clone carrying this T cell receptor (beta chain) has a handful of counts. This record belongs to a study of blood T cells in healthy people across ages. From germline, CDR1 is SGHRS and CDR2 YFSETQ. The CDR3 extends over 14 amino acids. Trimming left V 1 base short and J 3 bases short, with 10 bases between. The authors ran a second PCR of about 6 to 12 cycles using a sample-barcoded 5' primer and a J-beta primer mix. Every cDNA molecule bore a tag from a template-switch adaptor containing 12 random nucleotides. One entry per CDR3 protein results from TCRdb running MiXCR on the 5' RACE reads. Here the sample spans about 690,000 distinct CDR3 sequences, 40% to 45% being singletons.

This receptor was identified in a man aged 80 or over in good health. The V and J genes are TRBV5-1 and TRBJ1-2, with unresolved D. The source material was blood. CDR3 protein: CASSLSTAYYGYTF. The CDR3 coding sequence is TGCGCCAGCAGCTTGTCTACGGCGTACTATGGCTACACCTTC.